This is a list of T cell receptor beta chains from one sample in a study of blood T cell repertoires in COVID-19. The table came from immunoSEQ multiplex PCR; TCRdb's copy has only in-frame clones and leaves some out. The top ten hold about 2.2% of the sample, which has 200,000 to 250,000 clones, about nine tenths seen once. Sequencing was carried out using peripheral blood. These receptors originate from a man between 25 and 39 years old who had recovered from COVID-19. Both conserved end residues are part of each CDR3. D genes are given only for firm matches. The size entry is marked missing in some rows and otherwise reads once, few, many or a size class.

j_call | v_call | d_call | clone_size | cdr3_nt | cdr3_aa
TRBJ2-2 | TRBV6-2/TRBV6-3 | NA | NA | TGTGCCAGCAGTTTGGCAGCGAACACCGGGGAGCTGTTTTTT | CASSLAANTGELFF
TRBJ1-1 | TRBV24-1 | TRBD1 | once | TGTGCCACCAGCCCCGGGACAGGGGGGACGGCTTTCTTT | CATSPGTGGTAFF
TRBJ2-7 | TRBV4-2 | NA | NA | TGTGCCAGCAGCCAAGATCTAGAGTACTACGAGCAGTACTTC | CASSQDLEYYEQYF
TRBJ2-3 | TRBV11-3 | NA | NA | TGTGCCAGCAGCCCCGCCCAGACAGATACGCAGTATTTT | CASSPAQTDTQYF
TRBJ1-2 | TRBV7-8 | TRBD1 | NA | TGTGCCAGCAGCCCTCACGGGACAGGAAACTATGGCTACACCTTC | CASSPHGTGNYGYTF
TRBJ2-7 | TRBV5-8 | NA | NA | TGTGCCAGCAGCTTGGGCAAATGGAGCTCCTACGAGCAGTACTTC | CASSLGKWSSYEQYF
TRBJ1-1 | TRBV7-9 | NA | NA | TGTGCCAGCAGCGCGGCTGGGGAAGCTTTCTTT | CASSAAGEAFF
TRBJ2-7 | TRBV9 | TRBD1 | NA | TGTGCCAGCAGCGTAACTCCGGGGACAGCCTCCTACGAGCAGTACTTC | CASSVTPGTASYEQYF
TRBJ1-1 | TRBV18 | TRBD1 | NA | TGTGCCAGCTCACTACAGAAGACAGGGAAAAGCTCTGAAGCTTTCTTT | CASSLQKTGKSSEAFF
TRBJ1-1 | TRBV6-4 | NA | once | TGTGCCAGCAGGAGGCAGATGAACACTGAAGCTTTCTTT | CASRRQMNTEAFF
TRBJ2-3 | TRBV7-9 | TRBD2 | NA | TGTGCCAGCCGACTAGCGGGCACAGATACGCAGTATTTT | CASRLAGTDTQYF
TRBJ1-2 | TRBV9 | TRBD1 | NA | TGTGCCAGCAGCGACCCAGGGGGAGCATCCGGCTACACCTTC | CASSDPGGASGYTF
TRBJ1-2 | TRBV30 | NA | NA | TGTGCCTGGAGTGGTGACCCCGGGATGGACGGCTACACCTTC | CAWSGDPGMDGYTF
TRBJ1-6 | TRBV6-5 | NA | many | TGTGCCAGCAGTTATTTTGCAGGAAAAGGACCCCTCCACTTT | CASSYFAGKGPLHF
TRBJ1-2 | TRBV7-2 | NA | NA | TGTGCCAGCAGCTTAGCGTGGACAGAAGGTGGCTACACCTTC | CASSLAWTEGGYTF
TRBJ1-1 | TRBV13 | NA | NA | TGTGCCAGCAGCCTGGGAGGGAACACTGAAGCTTTCTTT | CASSLGGNTEAFF
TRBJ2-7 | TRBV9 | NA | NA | TGTGCCAGCAGCGTAGGTCACAGGGACTACGAGCAGTACTTC | CASSVGHRDYEQYF
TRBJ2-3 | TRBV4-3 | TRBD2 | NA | TGCGCCAGCAGCCAAGACGGCCTAGCGGGGGGCCCCACAGATACGCAGTATTTT | CASSQDGLAGGPTDTQYF
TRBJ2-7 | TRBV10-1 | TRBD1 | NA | TGCGCCAGCAGAGGACAGGGGGCCGAGCAGTACTTC | CASRGQGAEQYF
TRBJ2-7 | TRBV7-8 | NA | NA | TGTGCCAGTGGGGCCCTGGGGTACGAGCAGTACTTC | CASGALGYEQYF
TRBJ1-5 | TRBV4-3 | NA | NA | TGCGCCAGCAGCCAAGCCAGGAATCAGCCCCAGCATTTT | CASSQARNQPQHF
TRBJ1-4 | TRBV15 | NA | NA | TGTGCCACCAGCAGAGCCACAGGGATACTTAATGAAAAACTGTTTTTT | CATSRATGILNEKLFF
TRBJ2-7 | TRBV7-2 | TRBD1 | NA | TGTGCCAGCAGCCCCCGACAGGGGGGCGAGCAGTACTTC | CASSPRQGGEQYF
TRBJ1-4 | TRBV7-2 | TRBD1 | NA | TGTGCCAGCTCGCGGGACAGAAGGGAAAAACTGTTTTTT | CASSRDRREKLFF
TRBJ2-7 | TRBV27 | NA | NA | TGTGCCAGCCGGACACGGTCCTACGAGCAGTACTTC | CASRTRSYEQYF
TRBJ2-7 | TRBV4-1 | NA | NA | TGCGCCAGCAGCCAAGAGACAGGTTTTTCCTACGAGCAGTACTTC | CASSQETGFSYEQYF
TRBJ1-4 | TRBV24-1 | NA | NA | TGTGCCACCCCATACAGGCTTAATGAAAAACTGTTTTTT | CATPYRLNEKLFF
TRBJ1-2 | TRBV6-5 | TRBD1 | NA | TGTGCCACTTCGGGACAGGGGGCCATCGGCGGCTACACCTTC | CATSGQGAIGGYTF
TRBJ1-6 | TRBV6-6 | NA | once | TGTGCCAGCAGTTACTCCCGCGAGGGGGTGGGGTTT | CASSYSREGVGF
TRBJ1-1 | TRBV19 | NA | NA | TGTGCCAGTAGTAGCCAGGGGAACACTGAAGCTTTCTTT | CASSSQGNTEAFF
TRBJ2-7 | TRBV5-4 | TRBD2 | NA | TGTGCCAGCAGCTCGACTAGCGGGGGGTGGGACGAGCAGTACTTC | CASSSTSGGWDEQYF
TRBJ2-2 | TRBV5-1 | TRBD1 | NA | TGCGCCAGCAGCTTGGTAGGGACAGGGGCCACCGGGGAGCTGTTTTTT | CASSLVGTGATGELFF
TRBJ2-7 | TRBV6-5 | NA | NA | TGTGCCAGCAGTTACTCGATACAGGGAGCCTACGAGCAGTACTTC | CASSYSIQGAYEQYF
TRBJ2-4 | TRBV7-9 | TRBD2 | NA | TGTGCCAGCAGGCCCTCCACTAGCGGGGTAGCAAACATTCAGTACTTC | CASRPSTSGVANIQYF
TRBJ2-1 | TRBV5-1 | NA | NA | TGCGCCAGCAGCCTCCAAATTTCAGGAGGGGATTACAATGAGCAGTTCTTC | CASSLQISGGDYNEQFF
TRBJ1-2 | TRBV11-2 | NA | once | TGTGCCAGCAGCCCCAACGGGATTTACTATGGCTACACCTTC | CASSPNGIYYGYTF
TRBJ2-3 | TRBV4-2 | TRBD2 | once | TGTGCCAGCAGCCAAGATCAATCTGCTAGCGGGGGCGCCACAGATACGCAGTATTTT | CASSQDQSASGGATDTQYF
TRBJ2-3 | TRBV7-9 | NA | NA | TGTGCCAGCAGCTTTACAGGACGGGCAGATACGCAGTATTTT | CASSFTGRADTQYF
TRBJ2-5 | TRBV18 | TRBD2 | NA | TGTGCCAGCTCACCCGGGACTAGCGGTGAGACCCAGTACTTC | CASSPGTSGETQYF
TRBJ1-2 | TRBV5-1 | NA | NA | TGCGCCAGCAGCTTGGAGTATGACAGCTCCTATGGCTACACCTTC | CASSLEYDSSYGYTF
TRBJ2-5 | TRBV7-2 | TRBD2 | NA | TGTGCCAGCAGCCTTAGTCTAGCGGGGGGGCCCGAGACCCAGTACTTC | CASSLSLAGGPETQYF
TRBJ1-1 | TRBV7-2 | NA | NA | TGTGCCAGCAGCTTCGACAGGAGCACTGAAGCTTTCTTT | CASSFDRSTEAFF
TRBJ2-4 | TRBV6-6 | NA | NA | TGTGCCAGCAGTATCGCAGGGGCGTTAGACATTCAGTACTTC | CASSIAGALDIQYF
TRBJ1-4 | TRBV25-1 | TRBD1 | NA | TGTGCCAGCAGTGATCACAGGGGAGTGGTTGAAAAACTGTTTTTT | CASSDHRGVVEKLFF
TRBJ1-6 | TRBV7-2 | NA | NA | TGTGCCAGCAGCTTAAGACAGGCCCCTGGGAATTCACCCCTCCACTTT | CASSLRQAPGNSPLHF
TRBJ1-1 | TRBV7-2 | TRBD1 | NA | TGTGCCAGCAGCTTACTCAACAGGGGCACTGAAGCTTTCTTT | CASSLLNRGTEAFF
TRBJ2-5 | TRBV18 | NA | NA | TGTGCCAGCTCACCCTATTCTGAGACCCAGTACTTC | CASSPYSETQYF
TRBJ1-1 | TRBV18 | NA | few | TGTGCCAGCTCACCAGGGGGCGAACCGACTGAAGCTTTCTTT | CASSPGGEPTEAFF
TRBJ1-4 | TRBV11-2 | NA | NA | TGTGCCAGCAGCTCGGGGGATTCAACTAATGAAAAACTGTTTTTT | CASSSGDSTNEKLFF
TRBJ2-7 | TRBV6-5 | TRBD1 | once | TGTGCCAGTAGCCCCGGGACAGCATACGAGCAGTACTTC | CASSPGTAYEQYF
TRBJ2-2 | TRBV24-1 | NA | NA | TGTGCCACCAGTAGTACAGAAGAGAACACCGGGGAGCTGTTTTTT | CATSSTEENTGELFF
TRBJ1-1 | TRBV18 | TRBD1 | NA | TGTGCCAGCTCCCCCAGGGACAGGGACACTGAAGCTTTCTTT | CASSPRDRDTEAFF
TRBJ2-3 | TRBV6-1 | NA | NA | TGTGCCAGCAGTGATTTAATCACAGTGCCGTATTTT | CASSDLITVPYF